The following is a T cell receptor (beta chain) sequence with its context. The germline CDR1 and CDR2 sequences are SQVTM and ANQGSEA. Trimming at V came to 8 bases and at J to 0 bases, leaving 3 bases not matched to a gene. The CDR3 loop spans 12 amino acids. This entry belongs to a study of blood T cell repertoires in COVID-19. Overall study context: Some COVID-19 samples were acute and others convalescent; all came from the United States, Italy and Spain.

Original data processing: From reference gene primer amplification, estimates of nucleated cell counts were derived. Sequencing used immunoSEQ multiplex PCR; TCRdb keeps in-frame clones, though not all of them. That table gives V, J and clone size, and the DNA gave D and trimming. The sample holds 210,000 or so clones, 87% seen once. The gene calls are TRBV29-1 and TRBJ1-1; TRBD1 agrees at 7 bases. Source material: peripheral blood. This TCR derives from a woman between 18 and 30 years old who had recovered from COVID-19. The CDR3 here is CSLQGMNTEAFF. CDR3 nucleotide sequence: TGCAGCTTACAGGGGATGAACACTGAAGCTTTCTTT.